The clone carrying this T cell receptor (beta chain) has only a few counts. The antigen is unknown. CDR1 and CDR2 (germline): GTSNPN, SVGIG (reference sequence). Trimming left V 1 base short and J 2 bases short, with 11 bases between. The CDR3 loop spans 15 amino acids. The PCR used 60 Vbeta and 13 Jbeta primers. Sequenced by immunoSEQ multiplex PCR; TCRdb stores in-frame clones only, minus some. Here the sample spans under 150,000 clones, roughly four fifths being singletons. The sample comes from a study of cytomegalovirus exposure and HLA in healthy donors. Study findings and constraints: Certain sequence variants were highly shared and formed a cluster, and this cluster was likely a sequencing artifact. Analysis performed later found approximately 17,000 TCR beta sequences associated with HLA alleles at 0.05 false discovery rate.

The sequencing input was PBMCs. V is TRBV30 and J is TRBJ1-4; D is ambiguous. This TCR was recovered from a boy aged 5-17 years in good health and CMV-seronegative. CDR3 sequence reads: CAWSGEFLTNEKLFF. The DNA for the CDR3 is TGTGCCTGGAGTGGGGAGTTTCTGACTAATGAAAAACTGTTTTTT.